Listed below are T cell receptor beta chains from one sample, sequenced in a study of blood T cell repertoires in COVID-19. The data were produced by immunoSEQ multiplex PCR, yet TCRdb's version contains in-frame clones alone and is incomplete. The sample carries roughly 97,000 clones, about 80% recorded once. Sample: peripheral blood. The origin of the receptors is a man aged 65-85 years with acute or convalescent COVID-19. Both conserved end residues are part of each CDR3. The order of the fields is D gene, clone size, J gene, V gene, CDR3 DNA, CDR3 protein. D genes are given only for firm matches. A row's size may be missing; if present it is once, few, many or a size class.

>NA|NA|TRBJ1-1|TRBV7-2
TGTGCCAGCAGCTCACAGGCCCTTGGCACTGAAGCTTTCTTT
CASSSQALGTEAFF
>TRBD1|NA|TRBJ1-4|TRBV6-2/TRBV6-3
TGTGCCAGCAGCATCGGACAGGGGAATGAAAAACTGTTTTTT
CASSIGQGNEKLFF
>TRBD1|NA|TRBJ1-6|TRBV5-4
TGTGCCAGCAGCCCAGGGCAAGGGACAGCTTTTAATTCACCCCTCCACTTT
CASSPGQGTAFNSPLHF
>TRBD1|few|TRBJ1-6|TRBV6-1
TGTGCCAGCAGTGACGGGGACAGGGCAATCTATAATTCACCCCTCCACTTT
CASSDGDRAIYNSPLHF
>TRBD2|few|TRBJ2-1|TRBV6-2/TRBV6-3
TGTGCCAGCAGCCTACTAGCGGAGGGCTCCTACAATGAGCAGTTCTTC
CASSLLAEGSYNEQFF
>NA|NA|TRBJ2-7|TRBV2
TGTGCCAGCGGAAGGGACACGGACTCCTACGAGCAGTACTTC
CASGRDTDSYEQYF
>NA|once|TRBJ1-1|TRBV21-1
TGTGCCAGCAGCAAAGTGAACAGGGGAGCTTTCTTT
CASSKVNRGAFF
>TRBD2|NA|TRBJ2-6|TRBV27
TGTGCCAGCAGTCAACTGGGGGAGGGACCTGGGGCCAACGTCCTGACTTTC
CASSQLGEGPGANVLTF
>TRBD1|NA|TRBJ2-5|TRBV19
TGTGCCAGTAGGAAACAGGGGGCCCGCCAAGAGACCCAGTACTTC
CASRKQGARQETQYF
>NA|NA|TRBJ1-2|TRBV5-4
TGTGCCAGCCACTCCCGGGGGGCGGGGTATGGCTACACCTTC
CASHSRGAGYGYTF
>TRBD1|once|TRBJ1-1|TRBV2
TGTGCCAGCAGTGAAGGGGGGACAGCTACTGAAGCTTTCTTT
CASSEGGTATEAFF
>NA|NA|TRBJ1-5|TRBV23-1
TGCGCCAGCCCGGGGAATCAGCCCCAGCATTTT
CASPGNQPQHF
>NA|NA|TRBJ2-3|TRBV6-4
TGTGCCAGCAGTCAAATACAGGAAGATACGCAGTATTTT
CASSQIQEDTQYF
>NA|NA|TRBJ2-2|TRBV2
TGTGCCAGCAGTGGGGCGGGAACCGGGGAGCTGTTTTTT
CASSGAGTGELFF
>TRBD1|NA|TRBJ2-7|TRBV9
TGTGCCAGCAGCGAGGACCCCACAGGGGGCATCAACGAGCAGTACTTC
CASSEDPTGGINEQYF
>TRBD1|few|TRBJ2-7|TRBV4-1
TGCGCCAGCGCTGAAGGGACAGGGGGACACGAGCAGTACTTC
CASAEGTGGHEQYF
>NA|NA|TRBJ1-4|TRBV28
TGTGCCAGCAGTTTCGGACTCCCGGGTCGCGAAAAACTGTTTTTT
CASSFGLPGREKLFF
>TRBD1|NA|TRBJ2-2|TRBV7-9
TGTGCCAGCAGCCCCGGGACAGCAAACACCGGGGAGCTGTTTTTT
CASSPGTANTGELFF
>NA|NA|TRBJ1-2|TRBV24-1
TGTGCCACCAGTGATGCCGGACAGAACTATGGCTACACCTTC
CATSDAGQNYGYTF
>NA|once|TRBJ1-2|TRBV2
TGTGCCAGCAGCACGACAGCTAACTATGGCTACACCTTC
CASSTTANYGYTF
>NA|NA|TRBJ2-2|TRBV9
TGTGCCAGCAGCGTAGTCGGTTTACACACCGGGGAGCTGTTTTTT
CASSVVGLHTGELFF
>TRBD2|NA|TRBJ2-5|TRBV11-2
TGTGCCAGCAGCTTAGATCGAGGAAGCGGGGGACTACTCAAGACCCAGTACTTC
CASSLDRGSGGLLKTQYF
>NA|NA|TRBJ2-2|TRBV30
TGTGCCTGGGAAACTGACAGCACGAACACCGGGGAGCTGTTTTTT
CAWETDSTNTGELFF
>TRBD2|NA|TRBJ2-3|TRBV11-2
TGTGCCAGCAGCTCCCGGACTAGCGGGGGATCGGATACGCAGTATTTT
CASSSRTSGGSDTQYF
>TRBD1|NA|TRBJ1-2|TRBV24-1
TGTGCCACCAGTGAGCCCAGGGGGTCCAACTATGGCTACACCTTC
CATSEPRGSNYGYTF
>NA|NA|TRBJ2-1|TRBV3-1/TRBV3-2
TGTGCCAGCAGCCGGGCTACGCCCTCCTACAATGAGCAGTTCTTC
CASSRATPSYNEQFF
>NA|NA|TRBJ1-1|TRBV7-8
TGTGCCAGCAGCTTAAAACAGGGTTGGGGCACTGAAGCTTTCTTT
CASSLKQGWGTEAFF
>NA|NA|TRBJ2-1|TRBV6-4
TGTGCCAGCAGTGACTCGGGCGGGTTCTACGATGAGCAGTTCTTC
CASSDSGGFYDEQFF
>TRBD2|NA|TRBJ2-1|TRBV7-8
TGTGCCAGCAGCTTAGTGGGACTAGCGGGAGTTGGTGAGCAGTTCTTC
CASSLVGLAGVGEQFF
>NA|NA|TRBJ1-1|TRBV5-5
TGTGCCAGCACGGGACACCCGAACACTGAAGCTTTCTTT
CASTGHPNTEAFF
>NA|NA|TRBJ1-2|TRBV11-2
TGTGCCAGCAGCTTGGAGTCCTTCTATGGCTACACCTTC
CASSLESFYGYTF
>NA|many|TRBJ2-7|TRBV25-1
TGTGCCAGCAGCCCACTCATTAGCTCCTACGAGCAGTACTTC
CASSPLISSYEQYF
>TRBD2|NA|TRBJ2-3|TRBV7-2
TGTGCCAGCAGCCCCGGACTAGTCACAGATACGCAGTATTTT
CASSPGLVTDTQYF
>NA|NA|TRBJ1-5|TRBV28
TGTGCCAGCAGTTTCGGTCGCCCTCAATATCAGCCCCAGCATTTT
CASSFGRPQYQPQHF
>TRBD1|NA|TRBJ2-7|TRBV6-5
TGTGCCAGCAGGCTCCCGGGACAGGTTAACGAGCAGTACTTC
CASRLPGQVNEQYF
>TRBD2|NA|TRBJ2-7|TRBV19
TGTGCCAGTATGGGAGGGGCCCTCTTCGAGCAGTACTTC
CASMGGALFEQYF
>TRBD1|NA|TRBJ2-7|TRBV11-2
TGTGCCAGCAGGGAGACAGGGGATTCCTACGAGCAGTACTTC
CASRETGDSYEQYF
>NA|NA|TRBJ1-6|TRBV6-5
TGTGCCAGCAGTTCCCTCGGGAGAGCGGATTCACCCCTCCACTTT
CASSSLGRADSPLHF
>TRBD2|once|TRBJ2-7|TRBV3-1/TRBV3-2
TGTGCCAGCAGCCAAGTCACGGGAGGCCGCACCTACGAGCAGTACTTC
CASSQVTGGRTYEQYF
>TRBD1|NA|TRBJ1-1|TRBV7-2
TGTGCCAGCAGCTTCACAGGGGCGGGCACTGAAGCTTTCTTT
CASSFTGAGTEAFF
>NA|NA|TRBJ1-2|TRBV2
TGTGCCAGCAGTGATTTGGCCGGAGGGGGCTACACCTTC
CASSDLAGGGYTF
>TRBD1|NA|TRBJ1-1|TRBV5-1
TGCGCCAGCAGCGGAGCCGGGACAGGGTATTTTGGCACTGAAGCTTTCTTT
CASSGAGTGYFGTEAFF
>NA|NA|TRBJ2-1|TRBV24-1
TGTGCCACCAGTGACCCCCGGACAGCATACAATGAGCAGTTCTTC
CATSDPRTAYNEQFF
>NA|NA|TRBJ2-5|TRBV5-6
TGTGCCAGCAGCTTTGGGCTTGGTACAGAGACCCAGTACTTC
CASSFGLGTETQYF
>NA|NA|TRBJ2-3|TRBV5-4
TGTGCCAGCAGCTTCGGGGGTAGCGGATACACAGATACGCAGTATTTT
CASSFGGSGYTDTQYF
>NA|NA|TRBJ2-5|TRBV11-3
TGTGCCAGCGGCCAAGGGGGGGCGGAGACCCAGTACTTC
CASGQGGAETQYF
>NA|NA|TRBJ2-5|TRBV3-1/TRBV3-2
TGTGCCAGCAGCCAAGAACGGACCCGGCGGGGCGGGCAAGAGACCCAGTACTTC
CASSQERTRRGGQETQYF
>TRBD1|once|TRBJ1-3|TRBV5-8
TGTGCCAGCAGCCTCGGACAGGGCGTGACTATCGGAAACACCATATATTTT
CASSLGQGVTIGNTIYF
>NA|NA|TRBJ1-1|TRBV7-9
TGTGCCAGCAGCGAACGGGGAAACACTGAAGCTTTCTTT
CASSERGNTEAFF
>NA|NA|TRBJ1-1|TRBV16
TGTGCCAGCAGCCAATCGACGGCGGGTGAAGCTTTCTTT
CASSQSTAGEAFF
>NA|NA|TRBJ2-3|TRBV6-2/TRBV6-3
TGTGCCAGCAGCATACAGGGATACGCAGATACGCAGTATTTT
CASSIQGYADTQYF
>NA|few|TRBJ2-1|TRBV7-3
TGTGCCAGCAGCCCCTCGGGACTCCCTAGCAATGAGCAGTTCTTC
CASSPSGLPSNEQFF
>NA|NA|TRBJ2-1|TRBV7-8
TGTGCCAGCAGCCCAATAGGGGGAGTAAGTGAGCAGTTCTTC
CASSPIGGVSEQFF
>NA|NA|TRBJ1-2|TRBV28
TGTGCCAGCAGTTTAAGAAAGGGGATGGGTGGCTACACCTTC
CASSLRKGMGGYTF
>TRBD1|NA|TRBJ1-5|TRBV6-6
TGTGCCAGCAGTCCATACTCAACTGACAGGGGGAATCAGCCCCAGCATTTT
CASSPYSTDRGNQPQHF